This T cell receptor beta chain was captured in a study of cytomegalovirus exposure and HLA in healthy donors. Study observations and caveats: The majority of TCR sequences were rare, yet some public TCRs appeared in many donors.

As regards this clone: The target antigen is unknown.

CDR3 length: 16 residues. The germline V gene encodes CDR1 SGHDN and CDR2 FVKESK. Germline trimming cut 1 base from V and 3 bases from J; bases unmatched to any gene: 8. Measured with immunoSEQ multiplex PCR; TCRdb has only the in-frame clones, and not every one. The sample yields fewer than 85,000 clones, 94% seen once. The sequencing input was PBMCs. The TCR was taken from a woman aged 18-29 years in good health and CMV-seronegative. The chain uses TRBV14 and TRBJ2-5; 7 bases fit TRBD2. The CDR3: CASSQGWGAGEETQYF. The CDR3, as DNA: TGTGCCAGCAGCCAAGGGTGGGGCGCGGGGGAAGAGACCCAGTACTTC.